These T cell receptor beta chains were read from a single sample in a study of cytomegalovirus exposure and HLA in healthy donors. Profiled with immunoSEQ multiplex PCR; TCRdb holds only in-frame clones, not every one. This sample has 150,000 or so clones, with around three quarters found just once. Sequencing was performed on PBMCs. Receptors originate from a man aged 40-49 years in good health and CMV-seropositive. Both conserved end residues are part of each CDR3.

V: TRBV19
J: TRBJ1-4
CDR3: CASSMGGQNEKLFF

V: TRBV2
J: TRBJ2-7
CDR3: CASSQTGGEQYF

V: TRBV9
J: TRBJ2-3
CDR3: CASSVEGGGADTQYF

V: TRBV12-5
J: TRBJ2-1
CDR3: CASGLVQGARDEQFF

V: TRBV5-4
J: TRBJ2-1
CDR3: CASSLMGGGEQFF

V: TRBV5-1
J: TRBJ1-1
CDR3: CASSLVQGGTEAFF

V: TRBV5-4
J: TRBJ2-1
CDR3: CASSFPGSNEQFF

V: TRBV10-3
J: TRBJ1-4
CDR3: CAISGQAGEKLFF

V: TRBV27
J: TRBJ1-2
CDR3: CASSLTGNYGYTF

V: TRBV30
J: TRBJ2-7
CDR3: CAWGQAYEQYF

V: TRBV7-3
J: TRBJ2-1
CDR3: CASSLTGTGVGEQFF

V: TRBV10-3
J: TRBJ1-1
CDR3: CAISEPQGASYRTEAFF

V: TRBV9
J: TRBJ1-2
CDR3: CASSGTGVYTF

V: TRBV7-2
J: TRBJ2-3
CDR3: CASSSTGGPDTQYF

V: TRBV12-5
J: TRBJ2-2
CDR3: CASGPRTSGGAGELFF

V: TRBV15
J: TRBJ2-5
CDR3: CATSREDRFEETQYF

V: TRBV2
J: TRBJ2-7
CDR3: CASTGTGDYEQYF

V: TRBV6-5
J: TRBJ1-1
CDR3: CASSYIGPGSETEAFF

V: TRBV4-3
J: TRBJ2-5
CDR3: CASSQADRGETQYF

V: TRBV18
J: TRBJ2-3
CDR3: CASSPPKGGPVVTDTQYF

V: TRBV30
J: TRBJ2-3
CDR3: CAWSVLAGRSDTQYF

V: TRBV18
J: TRBJ2-1
CDR3: CASSPGLGHNEQFF

V: TRBV19
J: TRBJ1-1
CDR3: CASIGGANTEAFF

V: TRBV5-1
J: TRBJ1-4
CDR3: CASSYGMGNEKLFF

V: TRBV5-4
J: TRBJ2-3
CDR3: CASSSRPGAGGPTDTQYF

V: TRBV5-6
J: TRBJ1-1
CDR3: CASSLDGRAFF

V: TRBV4-1
J: TRBJ2-7
CDR3: CASSQEGRRNEQYF

V: TRBV18
J: TRBJ1-1
CDR3: CASSPLDRPVNTEAFF

V: TRBV7-9
J: TRBJ1-1
CDR3: CASSLATGSTEAFF

V: TRBV7-2
J: TRBJ2-7
CDR3: CASSLSAGGAGNEQYF

V: TRBV5-4
J: TRBJ2-6
CDR3: CASSSGGPSVWSSGANVLTF